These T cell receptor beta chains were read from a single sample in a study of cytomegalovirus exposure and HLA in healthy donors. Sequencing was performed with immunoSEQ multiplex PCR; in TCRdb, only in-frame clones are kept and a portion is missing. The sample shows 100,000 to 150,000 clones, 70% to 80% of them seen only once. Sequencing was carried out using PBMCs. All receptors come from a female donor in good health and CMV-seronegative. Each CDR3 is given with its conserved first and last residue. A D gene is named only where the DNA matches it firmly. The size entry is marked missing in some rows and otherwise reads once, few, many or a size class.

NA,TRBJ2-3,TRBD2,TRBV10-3,CAITSSGRATDTQYF,TGTGCCATCACATCTAGCGGGAGGGCCACAGATACGCAGTATTTT
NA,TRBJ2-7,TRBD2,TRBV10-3,CATRLAGGLQKEGYYEQYF,TGTGCCACTAGACTAGCGGGAGGACTACAAAAGGAAGGCTACTACGAGCAGTACTTC
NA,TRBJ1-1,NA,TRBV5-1,CASRAGGGTVNTEAFF,TGCGCCAGCAGGGCCGGGGGAGGGACGGTGAACACTGAAGCTTTCTTT
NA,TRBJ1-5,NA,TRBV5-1,CASSSTPLEDRNQPQHF,TGCGCCAGCAGCTCTACACCCCTGGAGGACAGAAATCAGCCCCAGCATTTT
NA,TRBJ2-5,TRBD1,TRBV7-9,CASRTTGGAETQYF,TGTGCCAGCAGGACTACAGGGGGCGCGGAGACCCAGTACTTC
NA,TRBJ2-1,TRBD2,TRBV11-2,CASSPPLAGGEQFF,TGTGCCAGCAGCCCACCCCTAGCGGGGGGTGAGCAGTTCTTC
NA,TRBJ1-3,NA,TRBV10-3,CATGLGLSSGNTIYF,TGTGCCACGGGTCTTGGACTGTCCTCTGGAAACACCATATATTTT
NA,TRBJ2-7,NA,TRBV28,CASSLPQGNSYEQYF,TGTGCCAGCAGTCTGCCCCAGGGGAACTCCTACGAGCAGTACTTC
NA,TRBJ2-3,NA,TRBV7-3,CASSLGRLDTQYF,TGTGCCAGCAGCTTAGGTCGGTTGGATACGCAGTATTTT
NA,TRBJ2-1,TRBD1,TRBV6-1,CASSANRDRGKQFF,TGTGCCAGCAGTGCGAACCGGGACAGGGGTAAACAGTTCTTC
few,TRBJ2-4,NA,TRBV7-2,CASSLSRASDIQYF,TGTGCCAGCAGCTTATCTCGCGCATCGGACATTCAGTACTTC
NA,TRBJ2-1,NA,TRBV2,CASSSSVAGIYNEQFF,TGTGCCAGCTCCTCATCCGTGGCAGGAATTTACAATGAGCAGTTCTTC
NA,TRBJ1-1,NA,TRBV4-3,CASSQAHTENTEAFF,TGCGCCAGCAGCCAAGCGCATACAGAGAATACTGAAGCTTTCTTT
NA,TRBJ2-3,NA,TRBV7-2,CASSLDSNRGTQYF,TGTGCCAGCAGCTTGGACAGTAATAGGGGTACGCAGTATTTT
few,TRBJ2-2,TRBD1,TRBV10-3,CAISGQGVTTNTGELFF,TGTGCCATCAGTGGACAGGGGGTGACCACGAACACCGGGGAGCTGTTTTTT
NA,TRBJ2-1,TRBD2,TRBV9,CASSGDPSGYYNEQFF,TGTGCCAGCAGCGGCGATCCTAGCGGATACTACAATGAGCAGTTCTTC
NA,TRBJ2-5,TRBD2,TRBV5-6,CASSVWSMIGGDQYF,TGTGCCAGCAGCGTCTGGAGCATGATCGGGGGGGACCAGTACTTC
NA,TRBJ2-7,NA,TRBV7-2,CASSLGSGAYEQYF,TGTGCCAGCAGCTTAGGATCGGGGGCCTACGAGCAGTACTTC
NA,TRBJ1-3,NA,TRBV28,CASSETGSGNTIYF,TGTGCCAGCAGTGAAACAGGGTCTGGAAACACCATATATTTT
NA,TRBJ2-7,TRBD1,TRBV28,CASSLGQGAGEQYF,TGTGCCAGCAGTTTGGGACAGGGGGCAGGGGAGCAGTACTTC
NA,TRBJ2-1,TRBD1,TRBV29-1,CSSKTGSEQFF,TGCAGCTCGAAGACAGGGAGTGAGCAGTTCTTC
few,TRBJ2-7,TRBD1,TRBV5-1,CASSLGQGNFEQYF,TGCGCCAGCAGCTTGGGACAGGGCAACTTCGAGCAGTACTTC
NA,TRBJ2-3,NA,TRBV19,CASSHNGQWADTQYF,TGTGCCAGTAGTCATAACGGACAGTGGGCAGATACGCAGTATTTT
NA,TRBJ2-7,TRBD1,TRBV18,CASSQDRGREQYF,TGTGCCAGCTCACAAGACAGGGGGCGCGAGCAGTACTTC
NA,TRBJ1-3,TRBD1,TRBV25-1,CASSGRTGEGDTIYF,TGTGCCAGCAGTGGCCGGACAGGGGAAGGGGACACCATATATTTT
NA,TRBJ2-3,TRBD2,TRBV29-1,CSSRLAGGDTQYF,TGCAGCTCCCGACTAGCGGGAGGGGATACGCAGTATTTT
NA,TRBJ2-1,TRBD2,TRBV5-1,CASSLRLAGINEQFF,TGCGCCAGCAGCTTGCGGCTAGCGGGGATTAATGAGCAGTTCTTC